The 25 T cell receptor beta chains below were found in one sample sequenced in a study of blood T cell repertoires in COVID-19 (TCRdb year 2020). The receptor library was made with the immunoSEQ multiplex PCR assay. Imported from immuneACCESS, the table was reduced by TCRdb to in-frame sequences with V and J called. These copies leave out some clones; in studies compared against another copy, an unresolved V gene accounts for under half, and the cause of the remainder is not known. The sample data list more than 65,000 clones, and about four fifths of these were observed just once. The ten most abundant clones make up around 50% of the sample. The sequenced sample consisted of peripheral blood. Receptors were obtained from a human donor in a cohort sampled during active COVID-19.

The V gene is TRBV6-5, the J gene TRBJ2-7; a possible D gene is TRBD1 (7 bases). Germline-derived CDR1 and CDR2 are MNHEY and SVGAGI. The CDR3 spans 13 residues. Trimming removed 6 bases at V and 3 bases at J, with 12 bases between. The CDR3 DNA sequence: TGTGCCAGCAGGAATCAGGGGGGCTACGAGCAGTACTTC. This sequence encodes CASRNQGGYEQYF.

The chain employs TRBV6-4 and TRBJ2-1; 7 bases are a match to TRBD2. The CDR3 has 15 amino acids. Per germline, CDR1 MRHNA and CDR2 SNTAGT. J gave up 6 bases and V 3 bases, and 8 bases lay outside the gene matches. This CDR3 is CASSESSGIVNEQFF. For the CDR3, the DNA is TGTGCCAGCAGTGAATCCAGCGGGATAGTCAATGAGCAGTTCTTC.

This clone has just a few counts. The gene calls are TRBV18 and TRBJ2-1; D remains ambiguous. The germline V gene has CDR1 KGHSH and CDR2 LQKENI. The V and J ends lost 5 bases and 6 bases respectively, with 8 bases between them. The CDR3 has 12 amino acids. The CDR3 here is CASSTNTNEQFF. DNA for the CDR3: TGTGCCAGCTCAACTAACACCAATGAGCAGTTCTTC.

This clone was detected once. The chain combines TRBV6-1 with TRBJ2-2, with 7 nucleotides matching TRBD2. The CDR3 runs 16 residues. The V gene end was trimmed by 3 bases and the J gene end by 1 base; junction bases not matched to a gene: 5. Germline-derived CDR1 and CDR2 are MNHNS and SASEGT. The CDR3, as DNA: TGTGCCAGCAGTGATTACGGGAGGCAGAACACCGGGGAGCTGTTTTTT. It is translated as CASSDYGRQNTGELFF.

This chain joins TRBV18 and TRBJ2-3; tentatively, D is TRBD1 (6 bases). This CDR3 region has 14 residues. The germline V gene has CDR1 KGHSH and CDR2 LQKENI. V dropped 6 bases and J dropped 2 bases, with 12 bases sitting between them. The CDR3 sequence: CASSHRVYTDTQYF. CDR3 coding DNA: TGTGCCAGCTCCCACAGGGTTTACACAGATACGCAGTATTTT.

This chain links TRBV9 with TRBJ2-7; tentative D call: TRBD2 (6 bases). CDR1 and CDR2 (germline): SGDLS, YYNGEE. This CDR3 region has 13 residues. V was clipped by 5 bases and J by 6 bases, with 15 bases between them. CDR3 residues: CASSRLGGSEQYF. CDR3 bases: TGTGCCAGCAGTCGACTTGGGGGGTCCGAGCAGTACTTC. The variable domain in full, completed from reference TRBV9 and TRBJ2-7, reads DSGVTQTPKHLITATGQRVTLRCSPRSGDLSVYWYQQSLDQGLQFLIQYYNGEERAKGNILERFSAQQFPDLHSELNLSSLELGDSALYFCASSRLGGSEQYFGPGTRLTVT.

The V and J genes are TRBV5-1 and TRBJ2-7, with a possible D match to TRBD1 (6 bases). CDR1 SGHRS and CDR2 YFSETQ come from the germline V gene. V was shortened by 2 bases and J by 0 bases, with 12 bases between the two germline ends. This CDR3 spans 15 amino acids. Written as DNA, the CDR3 is TGCGCCAGCAGCTTAATTCCGGACAGCTCCTACGAGCAGTACTTC. It encodes CASSLIPDSSYEQYF.

This chain joins TRBV7-9 and TRBJ2-2, with 10 bases fitting TRBD2. V dropped 0 bases and J dropped 6; count of bases not matched to a gene: 1. Germline CDR1 reads SEHNR; CDR2 reads FQNEAQ (reference sequence). The CDR3 has 15 amino acids. CDR3 nucleotides: TGTGCCAGCAGCTTAGCCAGCGGGGGGGCCGGGGAGCTGTTTTTT. Translating gives CASSLASGGAGELFF.

The chain combines TRBV5-1 with TRBJ2-7, with 8 nucleotides matching TRBD1. The V gene end was trimmed by 3 bases and the J gene end by 3 bases; junction bases not matched to a gene: 8. In germline, CDR1 is SGHRS, CDR2 YFSETQ. The CDR3 contains 15 residues. The CDR3 sequence: CASSSKQGASYEQYF. In DNA form, the CDR3 reads TGCGCCAGCAGCTCAAAGCAGGGGGCTAGCTACGAGCAGTACTTC. The full variable domain, in which reference TRBV5-1 and TRBJ2-7 provide the parts outside the CDR3, is KAGVTQTPRYLIKTRGQQVTLSCSPISGHRSVSWYQQTPGQGLQFLFEYFSETQRNKGNFPGRFSGRQFSNSRSEMNVSTLELGDSALYLCASSSKQGASYEQYFGPGTRLTVT.

The genes are TRBV10-2 and TRBJ2-1, with 10 bases aligning to TRBD2. CDR1 is WSHSY and CDR2 is SAAADI in the germline V gene. This CDR3 contains 15 residues. After removal of 6 bases from V and 4 bases from J, the junction contained 6 bases not matched to a gene. The CDR3 spells CASRLAGSPYNEQFF. The CDR3 bases are TGCGCCAGCAGACTAGCGGGGTCCCCTTACAATGAGCAGTTCTTC.

The CDR3 DNA sequence: TGTGCCAGCAGCTTATATCACAGGGGCACAGATACGCAGTATTTT. Translation: CASSLYHRGTDTQYF. The chain joins TRBV11-2 to TRBJ2-3; D possibly corresponds to TRBD1 (6 bases). CDR1 and CDR2 (germline): SGHAT, FQNNGV. This CDR3 is 15 amino acids long. Trimming shortened V by 2 bases and J by 1 base, and 10 bases separated the two germline ends.

The gene calls are TRBV23-1 and TRBJ2-1; 10 nucleotides align to TRBD2. TRBV23-1 is classed as an ORF, of uncertain function. V shed 3 bases and J 8 bases; nucleotides not matched to a gene: 16. The CDR3 length is 18 residues. The CDR3 DNA reads TGCGCCAGCAGTCATAGGGGGCTAGCGGGAGTGGTCGAGCATGAGCAGTTCTTC. Its protein product is CASSHRGLAGVVEHEQFF.

The chain uses TRBV24-1 and TRBJ2-1, with 11 bases fitting TRBD2. The CDR3 runs to 17 residues. Germline V gives CDR1 KGHDR, CDR2 SFDVKD. V shed 3 bases, J shed 5 bases, and the junction held 8 bases outside the gene matches. The DNA for the CDR3 is TGTGCCACCAGTGATCACCTACTAGCGGGAGCCGACAATGAGCAGTTCTTC. This gives the protein CATSDHLLAGADNEQFF.

This clone has a handful of counts. The rearrangement joins TRBV2 to TRBJ1-6; D remains ambiguous. The V gene lost 7 bases and the J gene lost 7 bases, with 11 bases spanning the gap. The CDR3 runs 13 residues. Germline V gives CDR1 SNHLY, CDR2 FYNNEI. CDR3 loop: CASTKTRNSPLHF. The CDR3 coding sequence is TGTGCCAGCACGAAGACACGGAATTCACCCCTCCACTTT.

The CDR3 nucleotides read TGTGCCAGCAGTTCCAGGTTAAATTCACCCCTCCACTTT. Encoded protein: CASSSRLNSPLHF. The chain links TRBV27 to TRBJ1-6, with D unresolved. This CDR3 is 13 amino acids long. V gave up 4 bases and J gave up 7 bases, with 8 bases separating them. The germline gives CDR1 MNHEY, CDR2 SMNVEV (reference sequence).

This clone is a singleton in its sample. The chain uses TRBV7-9 and TRBJ2-2; TRBD1 aligns across 10 bases. The CDR3 runs to 15 residues. With 7 bases clipped from V and 6 bases from J, the junction kept 8 bases outside the gene matches. Germline V gene lookup returns CDR1 SEHNR and CDR2 FQNEAQ (reference sequence). As DNA, the CDR3 is TGTGCCAGCATGAGAGGACAGGGGGTTTCCGGGGAGCTGTTTTTT. It specifies CASMRGQGVSGELFF.

This clone has only one observation. The chain joins TRBV28 to TRBJ1-5; TRBD1 is a possible D gene (5 bases). There are 14 residues in the CDR3. CDR1 is MDHEN and CDR2 is SYDVKM in the germline V gene. The V end was cut by 1 base, the J end by 6 bases, with 10 bases between. CDR3 DNA: TGTGCCAGCAGTTTATACGGGGGTGGTCAGCCCCAGCATTTT. Its protein is CASSLYGGGQPQHF. Looking up the rest from reference TRBV28 and TRBJ1-5 gives the full variable domain: DVKVTQSSRYLVKRTGEKVFLECVQDMDHENMFWYRQDPGLGLRLIYFSYDVKMKEKGDIPEGYSVSREKKERFSLILESASTNQTSMYLCASSLYGGGQPQHFGDGTRLSIL.

This clone was counted a single time. The rearrangement uses TRBV5-1 and TRBJ2-7, with D maybe TRBD2 (7 bases). The CDR3 extends over 14 amino acids. The germline CDR1 and CDR2 sequences are SGHRS and YFSETQ. V dropped 4 bases and J dropped 9 bases, with 20 bases sitting between them. The CDR3 DNA sequence: TGCGCCAGCAGCCCTAAATCCGGGGGGCGGGGGCAGTACTTC. Encoded protein: CASSPKSGGRGQYF.

The chain links TRBV5-1 to TRBJ2-7, with 8 bases fitting TRBD2. Looked up from germline, CDR1 is SGHRS and CDR2 is YFSETQ. V lost 0 bases and J lost 4; bases outside the gene matches: 3. This CDR3 is built from 14 residues. In DNA, the CDR3 is TGCGCCAGCAGCTTGGGAACTAGCGGATACGAGCAGTACTTC. Translation gives CASSLGTSGYEQYF. Variable domain in full (rest from reference TRBV5-1 and TRBJ2-7): KAGVTQTPRYLIKTRGQQVTLSCSPISGHRSVSWYQQTPGQGLQFLFEYFSETQRNKGNFPGRFSGRQFSNSRSEMNVSTLELGDSALYLCASSLGTSGYEQYFGPGTRLTVT.

The gene calls are TRBV3-1 (or the pseudogene TRBV3-2) and TRBJ2-3; the D gene is possibly TRBD1 (6 bases). The CDR3 covers 13 residues. The germline V gene encodes CDR1 LGHDT and CDR2 YNNKEL (reference sequence). Trimming cost V 4 bases and J 4 bases, with 9 bases left between them. CDR3 in DNA: TGTGCCAGCAGCCGCAGGGGCGCAGATACGCAGTATTTT. It yields the protein CASSRRGADTQYF.

The chain combines TRBV19 with TRBJ1-5; no firm D call. Germline loops: CDR1 LNHDA, CDR2 SQIVND (reference sequence). This CDR3 has 12 residues. V was shortened by 6 bases and J by 2 bases, with 5 bases between the two germline ends. CDR3 sequence reads: CASRTGNQPQHF. The CDR3 DNA is TGTGCCAGTAGGACTGGCAATCAGCCCCAGCATTTT.

This clone appeared a few times. The chain's CDR3 is CSVDDLSEAFF. CDR3 in DNA: TGCAGCGTTGACGATCTATCTGAAGCTTTCTTT. The J gene is TRBJ1-1, the V gene TRBV29-1; no clear D gene. CDR3 size: 11 residues. The V and J ends lost 3 bases and 6 bases respectively, with 8 bases between them. Per the germline V gene, CDR1 is SQVTM and CDR2 is ANQGSEA.

V gene TRBV7-2 combines with J gene TRBJ1-5, with TRBD1 as a possible D gene (5 bases). CDR3 size: 14 residues. Germline assignment: CDR1 SGHTA and CDR2 FQGNSA. The V end lost 3 bases, the J end lost 2 bases, and 8 bases lay between the germline ends. The CDR3 nucleotides are TGTGCCAGCAGCTTGAGCAGGGGCAATCAGCCCCAGCATTTT. Protein: CASSLSRGNQPQHF.

The chain combines TRBV28 with TRBJ2-4, with D maybe TRBD2 (6 bases). The germline gives CDR1 MDHEN, CDR2 SYDVKM. The germline V and J ends were trimmed by 8 bases and 5 bases, with 22 bases remaining between them. The length of the CDR3 is 16 residues. CDR3 amino acids: CASRGSGSDGENIQYF. DNA for the CDR3: TGTGCCAGCCGGGGGTCTGGCTCGGACGGAGAAAACATTCAGTACTTC.

V is TRBV5-4 and J is TRBJ2-4; TRBD2 agrees at 7 bases. Trimming cost V 1 base and J 4 bases; bases outside gene matches: 5. This CDR3 region has 15 residues. Per the germline V gene, CDR1 is SGHNT and CDR2 is YYREEE (reference sequence). The DNA of the CDR3 is TGTGCCAGCAGCTTGTGGGAGGGGATGAAAAACATTCAGTACTTC. This encodes CASSLWEGMKNIQYF.